The rows below give T cell receptor beta chains drawn from one sample of a study of human thymus T cells. Here immunoSEQ multiplex PCR was the method, and the copy in TCRdb shows in-frame clones only, minus some. Of fewer than 90,000 clones detected, approximately 96% appear once; the ten largest clones hold just over 0.03%. Sequencing used thymus tissue. These receptors came from a boy younger than two with a congenital heart defect but otherwise immunologically healthy. Both conserved end residues are part of each CDR3. The order of the fields is V gene, D gene, J gene, clone size, CDR3 protein, CDR3 DNA. The D gene is left open where the match is weak. Size is stated for part of the rows, as once, few or many counts, or as a class when the clone is expanded.

TRBV28	-	TRBJ1-5	once	CASSFSVLSTWDQPQHF	TGTGCCAGCAGTTTTTCCGTACTAAGTACCTGGGATCAGCCCCAGCATTTT
TRBV5-4	-	TRBJ1-2	-	CASSGKGSVLYGYTF	TGTGCCAGCAGCGGAAAGGGCTCAGTACTCTATGGCTACACCTTC
TRBV5-6	-	TRBJ1-5	-	CASSLWRAVNQPQHF	TGTGCCAGCAGCTTGTGGAGGGCAGTCAATCAGCCCCAGCATTTT
TRBV28	TRBD2	TRBJ2-7	-	CASSFSGGLYEQYF	TGTGCCAGCAGCTTTAGCGGGGGGTTATACGAGCAGTACTTC
TRBV27	TRBD2	TRBJ2-3	-	CASSPGGPKVTQYF	TGTGCCAGCAGTCCGGGAGGGCCGAAGGTTACGCAGTATTTT
TRBV6-1	-	TRBJ2-5	-	CASSARLARETQYF	TGTGCCAGCAGTGCCCGACTCGCACGGGAGACCCAGTACTTC
TRBV4-3	-	TRBJ1-2	-	CASSQEGTPTDYGYTF	TGCGCCAGCAGCCAAGAGGGGACTCCGACGGACTATGGCTACACCTTC
TRBV5-5	-	TRBJ2-7	-	CASSFGPSKRNARPAYEQYF	TGTGCCAGCAGCTTTGGCCCGAGCAAGCGAAACGCCCGTCCCGCCTACGAGCAGTACTTC
TRBV10-2	-	TRBJ1-5	-	CASSEGREKVNQPQHF	TGCGCCAGCAGTGAGGGCAGGGAGAAAGTCAATCAGCCCCAGCATTTT
TRBV7-2	-	TRBJ2-7	-	CASSVPGDPYEQYF	TGTGCCAGCAGCGTACCGGGGGACCCCTACGAGCAGTACTTC
TRBV5-6	TRBD1	TRBJ2-3	once	CASSLERGRTDTQYF	TGTGCCAGCAGCTTGGAGAGGGGGCGTACAGATACGCAGTATTTT
TRBV5-6	TRBD2	TRBJ2-3	-	CASSLRVTSGECTDTQYF	TGTGCCAGCAGCTTGAGGGTGACTAGCGGGGAATGCACAGATACGCAGTATTTT
TRBV28	-	TRBJ1-1	once	CASSFRRRLGEAFF	TGTGCCAGCAGTTTCCGGCGGAGGCTAGGGGAAGCTTTCTTT
TRBV5-6	-	TRBJ1-2	-	CASSPRVGYYGYTF	TGTGCCAGCAGCCCACGGGTCGGCTACTATGGCTACACCTTC
TRBV6-1	-	TRBJ2-3	-	CASSERRGHSWQYF	TGTGCCAGCAGTGAAAGAAGGGGACACTCTTGGCAGTATTTT
TRBV10-1	-	TRBJ2-7	-	CASLVAEQYF	TGCGCCAGTTTAGTAGCCGAGCAGTACTTC
TRBV6-1	-	TRBJ2-7	once	CASSEGLPHKFYEQYF	TGTGCCAGCAGTGAAGGACTACCTCATAAATTCTACGAGCAGTACTTC
TRBV5-1	-	TRBJ2-5	-	CASSLGGGTEETQYF	TGCGCCAGCAGCTTGGGAGGGGGGACTGAAGAGACCCAGTACTTC
TRBV5-4	-	TRBJ2-7	-	CASSLAQAPGDKEQYF	TGTGCCAGCAGCTTGGCCCAGGCCCCCGGGGACAAAGAGCAGTACTTC
TRBV4-3	-	TRBJ1-1	-	CASSLVGPPYF	TGCGCCAGCAGCCTTGTCGGGCCCCCATACTTT
TRBV15	-	TRBJ2-1	-	CATSRVVIQGEQFF	TGTGCCACCAGCAGAGTGGTTATACAGGGTGAGCAGTTCTTC
TRBV15	TRBD1	TRBJ2-6	once	CATGTAGANVLTF	TGTGCCACCGGGACAGCTGGGGCCAACGTCCTGACTTTC
TRBV27	TRBD1	TRBJ1-1	-	CASRPTGERNTEAFF	TGTGCCAGCAGGCCGACAGGGGAAAGGAACACTGAAGCTTTCTTT
TRBV6-1	-	TRBJ1-4	-	CASGGGLGGFRKLFF	TGTGCCAGCGGCGGTGGGTTGGGGGGCTTTCGAAAACTGTTTTTT
TRBV18	TRBD2	TRBJ2-7	-	CASSPPTSDHEQYF	TGTGCCAGCTCACCCCCAACTAGCGACCACGAGCAGTACTTC
TRBV29-1	-	TRBJ2-2	-	CSVEWGTGELFF	TGCAGCGTTGAATGGGGTACCGGGGAGCTGTTTTTT
TRBV6-5	TRBD1	TRBJ2-7	once	CASSYHGQDAYEQYF	TGTGCCAGCAGTTATCACGGACAGGATGCCTACGAGCAGTACTTC
TRBV7-6	-	TRBJ2-1	-	CASSLESLGNEQFF	TGTGCCAGCAGCTTAGAATCCCTGGGCAATGAGCAGTTCTTC
TRBV27	-	TRBJ2-4	-	CASSPGTPSKNIQYF	TGTGCCAGTTCCCCCGGGACCCCAAGCAAAAACATTCAGTACTTC
TRBV7-2	TRBD2	TRBJ2-5	-	CASSPRTSGGRETQYF	TGTGCCAGCAGCCCCCGGACTAGCGGGGGTAGGGAGACCCAGTACTTC
TRBV4-2	TRBD2	TRBJ2-1	-	CASSQFSGRDNEQFF	TGTGCCAGCAGCCAATTTAGCGGGAGAGACAATGAGCAGTTCTTC
TRBV15	TRBD2	TRBJ2-1	-	CATTQFGTSGSNNEQFF	TGTGCCACCACCCAATTCGGGACTAGCGGCTCAAACAATGAGCAGTTCTTC
TRBV28	TRBD2	TRBJ2-1	-	CASTLGLAGVRNEQFF	TGTGCCAGCACCCTAGGACTAGCGGGAGTCCGCAATGAGCAGTTCTTC
TRBV18	TRBD1	TRBJ2-3	-	CASSPGTGGYTSSTDTQYF	TGTGCCAGCTCACCAGGGACAGGGGGCTACACCTCTAGCACAGATACGCAGTATTTT
TRBV6-5	-	TRBJ2-6	-	CASSYLREGGANVLTF	TGTGCCAGCAGTTACCTGAGAGAGGGAGGGGCCAACGTCCTGACTTTC
TRBV7-2	-	TRBJ2-7	-	CASRDQAGRTYEQYF	TGTGCCAGCAGAGACCAAGCGGGCCGCACCTACGAGCAGTACTTC
TRBV7-2	-	TRBJ1-2	-	CASSFHGTDYGYTF	TGTGCCAGCAGCTTCCACGGGACGGACTATGGCTACACCTTC
TRBV7-2	-	TRBJ1-1	-	CATRLGTEAFF	TGTGCCACCCGGTTGGGGACTGAAGCTTTCTTT
TRBV7-9	-	TRBJ2-5	-	CASSLTSLQETQYF	TGTGCCAGCAGCCTGACCTCGCTTCAAGAGACCCAGTACTTC
TRBV14	-	TRBJ2-7	-	CASSQDSKTPSYEQYF	TGTGCCAGCAGCCAAGACAGTAAGACCCCCTCCTACGAGCAGTACTTC
TRBV9	-	TRBJ1-4	-	CASSVAAGAGEKLFF	TGTGCCAGCAGCGTAGCTGCAGGGGCGGGTGAAAAACTGTTTTTT
TRBV28	-	TRBJ1-3	-	CASSPGTRPGNTIYF	TGTGCCAGCAGCCCCGGGACTAGACCTGGAAACACCATATATTTT
TRBV6-1	-	TRBJ2-4	-	CASSATGRQAKNIQYF	TGTGCCAGCAGTGCGACAGGCCGGCAGGCCAAAAACATTCAGTACTTC
TRBV5-6	-	TRBJ1-2	-	CASTSSGTPRPIYYGYTF	TGTGCCAGCACCTCCAGCGGGACACCTCGCCCCATTTACTATGGCTACACCTTC
TRBV14	-	TRBJ2-1	-	CASSQEGDFSNEQFF	TGTGCCAGCAGCCAAGAAGGGGACTTTTCTAATGAGCAGTTCTTC
TRBV28	-	TRBJ1-3	-	CASSFNSPHRARNTIYF	TGTGCCAGCAGTTTTAATTCCCCCCACAGGGCCCGAAACACCATATATTTT